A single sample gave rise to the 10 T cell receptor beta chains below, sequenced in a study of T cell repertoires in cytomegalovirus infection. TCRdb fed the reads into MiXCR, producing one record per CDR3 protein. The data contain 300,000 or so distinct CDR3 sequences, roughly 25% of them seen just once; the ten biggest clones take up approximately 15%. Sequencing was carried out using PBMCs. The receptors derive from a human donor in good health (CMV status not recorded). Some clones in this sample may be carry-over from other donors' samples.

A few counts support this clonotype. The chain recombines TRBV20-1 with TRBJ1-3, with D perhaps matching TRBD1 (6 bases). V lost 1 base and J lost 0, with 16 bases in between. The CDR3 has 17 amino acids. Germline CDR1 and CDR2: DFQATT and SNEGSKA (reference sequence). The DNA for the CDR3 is TGCAGTGCTAGAGCCCCCCTTAGGGGACACTCTGGAAACACCATATATTTT. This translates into CSARAPLRGHSGNTIYF.

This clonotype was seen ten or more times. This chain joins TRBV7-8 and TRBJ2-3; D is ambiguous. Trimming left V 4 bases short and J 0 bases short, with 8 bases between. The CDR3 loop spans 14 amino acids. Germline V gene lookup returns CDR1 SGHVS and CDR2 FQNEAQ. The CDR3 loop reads CASSYGPSTDTQYF. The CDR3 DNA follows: TGTGCCAGCAGCTACGGGCCAAGCACAGATACGCAGTATTTT.

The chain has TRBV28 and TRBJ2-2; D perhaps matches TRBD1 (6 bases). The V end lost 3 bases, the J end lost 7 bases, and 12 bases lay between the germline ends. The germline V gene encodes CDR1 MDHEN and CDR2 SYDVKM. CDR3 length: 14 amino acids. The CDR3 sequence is CASSLPGANGELFF. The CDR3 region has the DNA TGTGCCAGCAGTTTGCCAGGGGCGAACGGGGAGCTGTTTTTT.

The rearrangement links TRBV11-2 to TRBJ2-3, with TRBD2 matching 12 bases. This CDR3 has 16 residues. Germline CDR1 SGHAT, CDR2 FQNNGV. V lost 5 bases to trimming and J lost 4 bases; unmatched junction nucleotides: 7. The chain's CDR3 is CASSARLAGDSDTQYF. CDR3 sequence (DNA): TGTGCCAGCAGCGCCCGACTAGCGGGAGATTCAGATACGCAGTATTTT.

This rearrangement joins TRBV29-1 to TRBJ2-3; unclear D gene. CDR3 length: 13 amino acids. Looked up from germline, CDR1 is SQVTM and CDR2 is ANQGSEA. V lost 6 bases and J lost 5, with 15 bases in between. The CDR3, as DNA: TGCAGCGTGGATGGGCAGTGGGGAGATACGCAGTATTTT. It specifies CSVDGQWGDTQYF.

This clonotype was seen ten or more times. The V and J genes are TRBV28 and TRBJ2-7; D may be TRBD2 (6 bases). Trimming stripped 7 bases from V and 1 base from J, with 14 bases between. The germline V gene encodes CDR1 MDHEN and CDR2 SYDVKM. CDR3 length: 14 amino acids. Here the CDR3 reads CASTQILASYEQYF. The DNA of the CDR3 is TGTGCCAGCACCCAGATTCTAGCGTCCTACGAGCAGTACTTC.

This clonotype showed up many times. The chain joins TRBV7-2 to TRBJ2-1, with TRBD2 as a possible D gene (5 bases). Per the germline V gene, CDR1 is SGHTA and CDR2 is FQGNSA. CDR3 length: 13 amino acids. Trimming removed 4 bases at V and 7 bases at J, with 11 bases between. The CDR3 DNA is TGTGCCAGCAGCTCCCGGACTCAAAATGAGCAGTTCTTC. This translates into CASSSRTQNEQFF. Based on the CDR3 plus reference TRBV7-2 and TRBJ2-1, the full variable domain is GAGVSQSPSNKVTEKGKDVELRCDPISGHTALYWYRQSLGQGLEFLIYFQGNSAPDKSGLPSDRFSAERTGGSVSTLTIQRTQQEDSAVYLCASSSRTQNEQFFGPGTRLTVL.

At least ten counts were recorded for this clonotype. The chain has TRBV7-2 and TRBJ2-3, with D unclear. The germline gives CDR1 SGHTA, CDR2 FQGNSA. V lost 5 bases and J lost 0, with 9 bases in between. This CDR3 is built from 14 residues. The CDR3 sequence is CASSPGYSTDTQYF. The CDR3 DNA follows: TGTGCCAGCAGCCCAGGTTACAGCACAGATACGCAGTATTTT.

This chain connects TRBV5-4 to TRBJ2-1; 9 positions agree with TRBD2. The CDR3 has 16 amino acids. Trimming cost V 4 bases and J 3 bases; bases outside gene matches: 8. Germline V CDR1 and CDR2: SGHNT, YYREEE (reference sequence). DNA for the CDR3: TGTGCCAGCAGCACCCCGGCGGGGGGGATCTACAATGAGCAGTTCTTC. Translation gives CASSTPAGGIYNEQFF.

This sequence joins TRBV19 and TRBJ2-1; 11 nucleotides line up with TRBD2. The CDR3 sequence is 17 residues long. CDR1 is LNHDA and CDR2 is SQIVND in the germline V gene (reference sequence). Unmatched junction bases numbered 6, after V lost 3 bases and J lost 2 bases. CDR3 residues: CASSISGSGGAYNEQFF. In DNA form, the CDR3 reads TGTGCCAGTAGTATTTCGGGTAGCGGGGGGGCCTACAATGAGCAGTTCTTC.